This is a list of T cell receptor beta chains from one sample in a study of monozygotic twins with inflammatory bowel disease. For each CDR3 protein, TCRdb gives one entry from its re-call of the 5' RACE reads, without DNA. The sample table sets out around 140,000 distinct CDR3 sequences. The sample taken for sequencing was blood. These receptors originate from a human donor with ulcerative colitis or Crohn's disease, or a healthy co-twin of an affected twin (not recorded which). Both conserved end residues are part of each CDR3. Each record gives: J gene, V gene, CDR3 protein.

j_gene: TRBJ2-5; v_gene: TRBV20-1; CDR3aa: CSANLAGPSIQETQYF
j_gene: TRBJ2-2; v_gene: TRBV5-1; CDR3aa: CASSLGLDTGELFF
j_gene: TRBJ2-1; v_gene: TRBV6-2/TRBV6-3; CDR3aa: CASSFRGIANEQFF
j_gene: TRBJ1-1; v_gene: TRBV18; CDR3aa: CASSLGNPVETEAFF
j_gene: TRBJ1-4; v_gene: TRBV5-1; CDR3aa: CASSQDRLANEKLFF
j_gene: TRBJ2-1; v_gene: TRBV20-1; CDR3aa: CSATSGKGNEQFF
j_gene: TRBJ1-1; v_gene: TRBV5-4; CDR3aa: CASSSTGGGGSNTEAFF
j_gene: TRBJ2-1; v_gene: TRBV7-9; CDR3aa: CASSMPGSHLLNEQFF
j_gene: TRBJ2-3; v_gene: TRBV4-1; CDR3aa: CASSQNLAGGPSRQYF
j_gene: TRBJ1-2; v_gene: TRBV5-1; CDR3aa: CASSGGGSGYTF